This is a list of T cell receptor beta chains from one sample in a study of shared clonotypes between healthy human individuals. TCRdb's table, derived via immunoSEQ multiplex PCR, lists solely in-frame clones and lacks some. The sample has 760,000 or so clones; roughly 96% are singletons. Sample: naive CD8+ T cells sorted from blood. The source of these receptors is a man younger than 45 in good health. CDR3s include the opening cysteine and the closing phenylalanine or tryptophan. The D gene is left open where the match is weak. Size values are once, few and many counts, or a class for expanded clones, and some rows have none.

v_gene	d_gene	abundance	j_gene	len	CDR3nt	CDR3aa
TRBV7-6	.	.	TRBJ2-1	13	TGTGCCAGCAGCCTTCTATACAACAATGAGCAGTTCTTC	CASSLLYNNEQFF
TRBV2	TRBD1	.	TRBJ1-1	12	TGTGCCAGCAGCGGGACAGACCCCGAAGCTTTCTTT	CASSGTDPEAFF
TRBV29-1	TRBD2	.	TRBJ2-1	14	TGCAGCGTCAACCAGCGGGAGGGATACAATGAGCAGTTCTTC	CSVNQREGYNEQFF
TRBV7-9	TRBD1	.	TRBJ2-1	15	TGTGCCAGCTCCCAGGGACAGTCGGATTCCAATGAGCAGTTCTTC	CASSQGQSDSNEQFF
TRBV9	.	.	TRBJ2-5	15	TGTGCCAGCAGCGTCGCAGGTCTCCATGGGGAGACCCAGTACTTC	CASSVAGLHGETQYF
TRBV29-1	TRBD1	.	TRBJ1-1	11	TGCAGCGGACAGGGTGACACTGAAGCTTTCTTT	CSGQGDTEAFF
TRBV29-1	TRBD1	.	TRBJ1-2	14	TGCAGCGTTGAAGAGAGGACAGGGGAGAATGGCTACACCTTC	CSVEERTGENGYTF
TRBV28	TRBD1	.	TRBJ2-7	14	TGTGCCAGCACCCCCCGGCAGGGGGCTCATGAGCAGTACTTC	CASTPRQGAHEQYF
TRBV27	TRBD1	.	TRBJ2-5	16	TGTGCCAGCAGTCCCACAGCAGGGGGTACCCAAGAGACCCAGTACTTC	CASSPTAGGTQETQYF
TRBV6-5	.	.	TRBJ2-1	14	TGTGCCAGCAGTTACCGGGCGGAAAACAATGAGCAGTTCTTC	CASSYRAENNEQFF
TRBV12-5	.	once	TRBJ1-5	14	TGTGCTAGTGGTAACCCGGGTGACAATCAGCCCCAGCATTTT	CASGNPGDNQPQHF
TRBV5-8	.	.	TRBJ1-1	14	TGTGCCAGCAGCTGGCCCCCGGACGGCACTGAAGCTTTCTTT	CASSWPPDGTEAFF
TRBV30	.	.	TRBJ2-7	15	TGTGCCTGGAGTGGAGGGACTTCCTTCGGTGTAGAGCAGTACTTC	CAWSGGTSFGVEQYF
TRBV4-1	TRBD2	.	TRBJ2-1	16	TGCGCCAGCAGCCCAGGGGGACTAGCGAACTACAATGAGCAGTTCTTC	CASSPGGLANYNEQFF
TRBV9	.	.	TRBJ1-4	16	TGTGCCAGCAGCAGAGGGACGGAACCAACTAATGAAAAACTGTTTTTT	CASSRGTEPTNEKLFF
TRBV6-1	.	.	TRBJ2-7	16	TGTGCCAGCAGTGACGAGAGGGGGGGGACCTCCTACGAGCAGTACTTC	CASSDERGGTSYEQYF
TRBV28	TRBD1	.	TRBJ2-1	15	TGTGCCAGCAGTTCAACAGGGGGGATCTACAATGAGCAGTTCTTC	CASSSTGGIYNEQFF
TRBV5-1	TRBD1	.	TRBJ2-2	18	TGCGCCAGCAGCTTGGTCGTGACTGGGACAGGGAACACCGGGGAGCTGTTTTTT	CASSLVVTGTGNTGELFF
TRBV7-6	.	.	TRBJ2-3	14	TGTGCCAGCAGCTTATCTGGTGGCACAGATACGCAGTATTTT	CASSLSGGTDTQYF
TRBV29-1	.	.	TRBJ2-1	12	TGCAGCGTTGAAGAGGCCTTCAATGAGCAGTTCTTC	CSVEEAFNEQFF
TRBV5-1	.	.	TRBJ2-3	16	TGCGCCAGCAGCTTAAAAGGTCTAGCTTTTACAGATACGCAGTATTTT	CASSLKGLAFTDTQYF
TRBV6-5	.	.	TRBJ1-2	13	TGTGCCAGCAGCTCCGGGACATGGGACGGCTACACCTTC	CASSSGTWDGYTF
TRBV6-1	TRBD2	.	TRBJ2-1	17	TGTGCCAGCAGTGGACTAGCGGGATATGGCTCCTACAATGAGCAGTTCTTC	CASSGLAGYGSYNEQFF
TRBV5-1	.	few	TRBJ1-2	14	TGCGCCAGCAGCCCCGAGGCTATGATCCATGGCTACACCTTC	CASSPEAMIHGYTF
TRBV27	.	.	TRBJ1-2	14	TGTGCCAGCAGTTTAGTGGGGTCTAACTATGGCTACACCTTC	CASSLVGSNYGYTF
TRBV7-9	TRBD2	.	TRBJ2-7	15	TGTGCCAGCAGCTTAGGGACACTAGCGGACTACGAGCAGTACTTC	CASSLGTLADYEQYF
TRBV15	.	.	TRBJ2-1	19	TGTGCCACCAGCAGAGATGTACCCGGGCGGACTCTCCCTGGGGATGAGCAGTTCTTC	CATSRDVPGRTLPGDEQFF
TRBV11-2	TRBD2	.	TRBJ2-1	18	TGTGCCAGCAGCTTAGATCGGACGGCTAGCGGGAGACTCGGTGAGCAGTTCTTC	CASSLDRTASGRLGEQFF
TRBV5-1	TRBD2	.	TRBJ2-7	15	TGCGCCAGCAGACAGTTAGCGGGAGGAAACTACGAGCAGTACTTC	CASRQLAGGNYEQYF
TRBV27	.	.	TRBJ1-1	13	TGTGCCAGCCTAAAAAATGGACACACTGAAGCTTTCTTT	CASLKNGHTEAFF
TRBV29-1	.	.	TRBJ2-6	16	TGCAGCGTTGAGGCGAGGCTTCCCTCTGGGGCCAACGTCCTGACTTTC	CSVEARLPSGANVLTF
TRBV4-3	TRBD2	.	TRBJ2-5	17	TGCGCCAGCAGCCAAAACTTTCAACTAGCGGGTAAAGAGACCCAGTACTTC	CASSQNFQLAGKETQYF
TRBV14	TRBD2	.	TRBJ2-1	15	TGTGCCAGCAGCCAAGTGCCTAGCGGGGACAATGAGCAGTTCTTC	CASSQVPSGDNEQFF
TRBV29-1	TRBD2	.	TRBJ2-7	11	TGCAGCTCCGGGAGGGGGAACGAGCAGTACTTC	CSSGRGNEQYF
TRBV29-1	.	.	TRBJ2-7	13	TGCAGCGTTGAATACTCTGACAGCTACGAGCAGTACTTC	CSVEYSDSYEQYF
TRBV29-1	.	.	TRBJ1-1	12	TGCAGCGTTGTGGACAGCAACACTGAAGCTTTCTTT	CSVVDSNTEAFF
TRBV6-1	.	.	TRBJ2-2	14	TGTGCCAGCAGACGAGTGGGATCCCCCGGGGAGCTGTTTTTT	CASRRVGSPGELFF
TRBV11-2	.	few	TRBJ2-3	16	TGTGCCAGCAGCTTAGCCGCTTGGCGGGGTGAAGATACGCAGTATTTT	CASSLAAWRGEDTQYF
TRBV25-1	.	.	TRBJ2-7	10	TGTGCCAGCAGTGGGTACGAGCAGTACTTC	CASSGYEQYF
TRBV27	.	.	TRBJ1-4	13	TGTGCCAGCAGTTCATTCGGCTTTAAGGAACTGTTTTTT	CASSSFGFKELFF
TRBV27	.	.	TRBJ1-5	12	TGTGCCAGCAGCACAGGGTTTCAGCCCCAGCATTTT	CASSTGFQPQHF
TRBV9	TRBD1	.	TRBJ2-3	15	TGTGCCAGCACCAACTTAGGGGGCCGCACAGATACGCAGTATTTT	CASTNLGGRTDTQYF
TRBV7-9	.	.	TRBJ2-7	13	TGTGCCAGCAGCTCGGATAGTAGGTACGAGCAGTACTTC	CASSSDSRYEQYF
TRBV7-6	TRBD1	.	TRBJ2-7	16	TGTGCCAGCAGCGGGGGACAGGGGGTTACTGCCTACGAGCAGTACTTC	CASSGGQGVTAYEQYF
TRBV30	.	.	TRBJ1-3	14	TGTGCCTGGAGTTCAGGGGTTTCTGGAAACACCATATATTTT	CAWSSGVSGNTIYF
TRBV12-1	.	.	TRBJ1-5	12	TGTGCCAGCAGCTTTGGCGATCAGCCCCAGCATTTT	CASSFGDQPQHF
TRBV19	.	once	TRBJ2-5	13	TGTGCCACAAGGGACACCCTTCGGGATGACCAGTACTTC	CATRDTLRDDQYF
TRBV4-1	.	.	TRBJ2-7	13	TGCGCCAGCAGCCAAGATCTGAGTTACGAGCAGTACTTC	CASSQDLSYEQYF
TRBV9	TRBD2	.	TRBJ2-7	16	TGTGCCAGCAGCGTACGTGGGAGGGAGGGCCTCTACGAGCAGTACTTC	CASSVRGREGLYEQYF
TRBV10-3	.	.	TRBJ1-3	14	TGTGCCATAAGTCGAAAGGGGTTTGGAAACACCATATATTTT	CAISRKGFGNTIYF
TRBV7-9	.	.	TRBJ2-7	13	TGTGCCAGCAGCTTAGGGGACCTCTACGAGCAGTACTTC	CASSLGDLYEQYF
TRBV4-1	.	.	TRBJ1-5	15	TGCGCCAGCAGCCACCAGGATGGTGTCGGTCAGCCCCAGCATTTT	CASSHQDGVGQPQHF
TRBV7-7	.	.	TRBJ1-1	15	TGTGCTAGCAGCCCAAGCCCCCTTAGAAGCACTGAAGCTTTCTTT	CASSPSPLRSTEAFF
TRBV9	TRBD1	.	TRBJ2-1	15	TGTGCCAGCAGCGTCGGACAGGGGGCGTACAATGAGCAGTTCTTC	CASSVGQGAYNEQFF
TRBV11-2	TRBD1	.	TRBJ2-7	14	TGTGCCAGCAGCTTCGGGACAGTGACCTACGAGCAGTACTTC	CASSFGTVTYEQYF
TRBV5-4	.	.	TRBJ1-1	14	TGTGCCAGCAGCGGCCCAGGGGTTAACACTGAAGCTTTCTTT	CASSGPGVNTEAFF